This T cell receptor (beta chain) was profiled in a study of T cells in Graves' hyperthyroidism and ophthalmopathy. Study-wide points: The model's output predicted ophthalmopathy at a median of roughly seven months prior to onset. In blood, most of the thyroid clonotypes expanded above 0.001 were also present.

The diagnostic basis comprised clinical symptoms, serum thyroxine and TRAb, thyroid ultrasound and orbital computed tomography. Germline CDR1 reads KGHSH; CDR2 reads LQKENI. The CDR3 is 13 amino acids. V was trimmed by 1 base and J by 7 bases, leaving 10 bases between them. Regions amplified from RNA transcripts were the TCR beta CDR3 regions. With the HTBI primer set, the TCR CDR3 went through a first round of RT-PCR. One entry per CDR3 protein results from TCRdb running MiXCR on the multiplex PCR reads. The repertoire holds roughly 200,000 distinct CDR3 sequences, with roughly a sixth as singletons. This clonotype turned up a few times. Its antigen is as yet unknown.

This receptor was identified in a woman aged 50 to 65 with Graves' hyperthyroidism. The chain has TRBV18 and TRBJ1-2; possibly TRBD1 for D (5 bases). The sample taken for sequencing was blood. The CDR3 DNA sequence: TGTGCCAGCTCACCACAGGGGATTCCTGGCTACACCTTC. This codes for CASSPQGIPGYTF.